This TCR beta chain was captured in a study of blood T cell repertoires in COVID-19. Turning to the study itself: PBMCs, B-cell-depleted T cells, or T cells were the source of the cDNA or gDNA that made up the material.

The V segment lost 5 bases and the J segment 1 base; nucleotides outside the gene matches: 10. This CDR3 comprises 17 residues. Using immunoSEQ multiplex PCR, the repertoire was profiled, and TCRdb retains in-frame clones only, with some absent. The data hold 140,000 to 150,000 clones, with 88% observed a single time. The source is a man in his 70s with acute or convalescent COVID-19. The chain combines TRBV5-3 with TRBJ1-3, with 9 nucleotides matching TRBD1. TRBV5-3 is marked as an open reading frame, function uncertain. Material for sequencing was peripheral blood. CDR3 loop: CARRRGQGLNSGNTIYF. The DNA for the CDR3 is TGTGCCAGAAGGAGAGGACAGGGGCTGAATTCTGGAAACACCATATATTTT.